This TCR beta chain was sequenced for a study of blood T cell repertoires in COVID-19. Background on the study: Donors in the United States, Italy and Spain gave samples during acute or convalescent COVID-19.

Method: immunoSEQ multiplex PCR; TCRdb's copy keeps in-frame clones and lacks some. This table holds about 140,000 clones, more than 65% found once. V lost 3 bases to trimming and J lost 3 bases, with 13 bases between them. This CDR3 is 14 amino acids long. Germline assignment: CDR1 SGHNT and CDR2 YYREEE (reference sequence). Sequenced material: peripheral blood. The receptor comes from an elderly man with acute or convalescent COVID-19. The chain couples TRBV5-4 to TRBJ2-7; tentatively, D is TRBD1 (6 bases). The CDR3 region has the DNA TGTGCCAGCAGCTCAAAACGGGACAACTACGAGCAGTACTTC. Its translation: CASSSKRDNYEQYF.